What follows is one T cell receptor (beta chain) and its context. This table comes from immunoSEQ multiplex PCR, and its TCRdb copy is limited to in-frame clones, with some not included. The sample holds fewer than 65,000 clones, 70% to 90% seen once. The sample belongs to a study of Tregs in tolerant kidney transplant recipients. Trimming took 4 bases from V and 0 from J, leaving 16 bases between them. The CDR3 has 17 residues. Germline V gene sequence: CDR1 ENHRY, CDR2 SYGVKD. The sequenced sample was Tregs from blood, obtained before the transplant. The chain recombines TRBV10-3 with TRBJ2-1, with D possibly matching TRBD2 (7 bases). This clonotype originated in a human donor who received a combined kidney and bone marrow transplant. CDR3 DNA: TGTGCCATCAGTGCGATAGGGGGGGGGAGCTCCTACAATGAGCAGTTCTTC. Translation gives CAISAIGGGSSYNEQFF.